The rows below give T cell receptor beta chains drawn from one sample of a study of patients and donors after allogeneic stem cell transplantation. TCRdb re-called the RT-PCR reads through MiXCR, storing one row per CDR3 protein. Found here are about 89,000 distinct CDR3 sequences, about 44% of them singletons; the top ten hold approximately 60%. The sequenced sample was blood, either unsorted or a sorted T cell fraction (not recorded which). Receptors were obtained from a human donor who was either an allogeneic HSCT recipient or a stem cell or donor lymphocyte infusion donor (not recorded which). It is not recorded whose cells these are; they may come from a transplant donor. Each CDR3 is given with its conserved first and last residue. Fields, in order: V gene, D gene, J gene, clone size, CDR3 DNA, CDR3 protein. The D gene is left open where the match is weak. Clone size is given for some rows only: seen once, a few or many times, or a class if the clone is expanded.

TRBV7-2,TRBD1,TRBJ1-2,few,TGTGCCAGCAGCTTAGAGGGGACAGGGGGCTATGGCTACACCTTC,CASSLEGTGGYGYTF
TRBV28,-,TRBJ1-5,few,TGTGCCAGCAGTTCTCGGTCTCATAATCAGCCCCAGCATTTT,CASSSRSHNQPQHF
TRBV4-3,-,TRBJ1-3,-,TGCGCCAGCAGCCAACGGGACGGCAGAAACACCATATATTTT,CASSQRDGRNTIYF
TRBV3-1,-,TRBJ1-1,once,TGTGCCAGCAGCCAAGCCCGGGGGTACACTGAAGCTTTCTTT,CASSQARGYTEAFF
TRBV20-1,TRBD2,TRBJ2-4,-,TGCAGTGCTAGAGATTATGGCGGGAGAAACTTAGCCAAAAACATTCAGTACTTC,CSARDYGGRNLAKNIQYF
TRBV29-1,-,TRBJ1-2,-,TGCAGCGCCACGGGCGCTGGACGGACGTATGGCTACACCTTC,CSATGAGRTYGYTF
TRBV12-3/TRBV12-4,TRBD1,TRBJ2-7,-,TGTGCCAGCAGTTTTTTTGGGACAGCCGCCTACGAGCAGTACTTC,CASSFFGTAAYEQYF
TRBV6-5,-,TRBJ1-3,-,TGTGCCAACCCGGGGCAGGGGCACACCATATATTTT,CANPGQGHTIYF
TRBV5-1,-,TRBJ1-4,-,TGCGCCAGCAGCTTGCGGCAGGGTGAAAAACTGTTTTTT,CASSLRQGEKLFF
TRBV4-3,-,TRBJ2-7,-,TGCGCCAGCAGCCAAGAGTCAGGGGGAGGCTACGAGCAGTACTTC,CASSQESGGGYEQYF
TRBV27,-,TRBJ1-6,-,TGTGCCAGCAGGTGGGGAAACTCACCCCTCCACTTT,CASRWGNSPLHF
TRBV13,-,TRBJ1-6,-,TGTGCCAGCAGCTTAGGCCTCGGAGCTGTTACCGCCCTCCACTTT,CASSLGLGAVTALHF
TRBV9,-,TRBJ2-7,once,TGTGCCAGCAGCGGTAGCGGAGACACCTACGAGCAGTACTTC,CASSGSGDTYEQYF
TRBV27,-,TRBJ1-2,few,TGTGCCACCTTTGGACAGCTCTATGGCTACACCTTC,CATFGQLYGYTF
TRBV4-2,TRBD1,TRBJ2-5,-,TGTGCCAGCAGCCGTTCCGGGACAGGGGGCACGGAGACCCAGTACTTC,CASSRSGTGGTETQYF
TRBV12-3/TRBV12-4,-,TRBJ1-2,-,TGTGCCAGCACACTTCGACAGGTTGGGGGCTACACCTTC,CASTLRQVGGYTF
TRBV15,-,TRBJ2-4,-,TGTGCCACCAGCAGAGATTTGTCCGTGGTGAACATTCAGTACTTC,CATSRDLSVVNIQYF
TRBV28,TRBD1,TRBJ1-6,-,TGTGCCAGCACCTTACTCCTAACCGGGACAGCAAATTCACCCCTCCACTTT,CASTLLLTGTANSPLHF
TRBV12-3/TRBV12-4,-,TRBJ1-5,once,TGTGCCAGCAGAGATGGGGTAGGGGAACTCAATCAGCCCCAGCATTTT,CASRDGVGELNQPQHF
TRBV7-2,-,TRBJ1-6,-,TGTGCCAGCAGCTTAGTTGTCGCAGGGTATAATTCACCCCTCCACTTT,CASSLVVAGYNSPLHF
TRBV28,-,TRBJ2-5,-,TGTGCCAGCAGCTGGGGACTGTACCAAGAGACCCAGTACTTC,CASSWGLYQETQYF
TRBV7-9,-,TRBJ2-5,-,TGTGCCAGCAGCTTAGCAGAGACCCAGTACTTC,CASSLAETQYF
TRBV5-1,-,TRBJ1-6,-,TGCGCCAGCAGCTTGGCCCTCAATTCACCCCTCCACTTT,CASSLALNSPLHF
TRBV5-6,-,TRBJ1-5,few,TGTGCCAGCAGCTTGAAAGGTGTGCGGAATCAGCCCCAGCATTTT,CASSLKGVRNQPQHF
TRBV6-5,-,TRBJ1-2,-,TGTGCCAGCAGACGAAACAGGGGCTACACCTTC,CASRRNRGYTF
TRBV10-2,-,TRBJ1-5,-,TGCGCCAGCAGTGTACTCTATCAGCCCCAGCATTTT,CASSVLYQPQHF
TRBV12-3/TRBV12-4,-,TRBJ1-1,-,TGTCCCAGCAGTTTGGCGGAGAACACTGAAGCTTTCTTT,CPSSLAENTEAFF
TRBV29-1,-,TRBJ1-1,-,TGCAGCGTTGGGGAGGAAGCTTTCTTT,CSVGEEAFF
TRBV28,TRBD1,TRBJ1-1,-,TGTGCCAGCAGGACAGGGGGAGCGAACACTGAAGCTTTCTTT,CASRTGGANTEAFF
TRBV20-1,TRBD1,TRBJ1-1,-,TGCAGTGCCGGGGACAGGATGAACACTGAAGCTTTCTTT,CSAGDRMNTEAFF
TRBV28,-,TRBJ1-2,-,TGTGCCAGCAAGCAGGCAGGGGCGAACTATGGCTACACCTTC,CASKQAGANYGYTF
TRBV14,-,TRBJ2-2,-,TGTGCCAGCAGCCTCAAGATCGTCACCGGGGAGCTGTTTTTT,CASSLKIVTGELFF
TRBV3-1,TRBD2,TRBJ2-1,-,TGTGCCAGCAGCCAAGTTCGGACTAGCGCCAATGAGCAGTTCTTC,CASSQVRTSANEQFF
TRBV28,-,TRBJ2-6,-,TGTGCCAGCAGTTTTATGGGCTCTGGGGCCAACGTCCTGACTTTC,CASSFMGSGANVLTF
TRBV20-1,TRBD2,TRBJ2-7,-,TGCAGTGCCCAAAGCCCTAGCGGGAGTCGCGACGAGCAGTACTTC,CSAQSPSGSRDEQYF
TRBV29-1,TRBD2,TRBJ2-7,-,TGCAGCGTTGGACTAGCGGGGAACTACGAGCAGTACTTC,CSVGLAGNYEQYF
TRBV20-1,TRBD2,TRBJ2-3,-,TGCAGTGCAAGCGGGTCTGGAGCGGGAGCAACAGATACGCAGTATTTT,CSASGSGAGATDTQYF
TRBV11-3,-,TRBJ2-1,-,TGTGCCAGCAGCAAACGCGGGTATGAGCAGTTCTTC,CASSKRGYEQFF
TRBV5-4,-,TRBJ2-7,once,TGTGCCAGCAGCGCACCCGGGACCTCCCTTTCGGACGAGCAGTACTTC,CASSAPGTSLSDEQYF
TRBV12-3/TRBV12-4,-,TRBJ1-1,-,TGTGCCAGCAGTTCAACAGCCCTGGACGCTGAAGCTTTCTTT,CASSSTALDAEAFF
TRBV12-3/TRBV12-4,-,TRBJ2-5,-,TGTGCCAGCAGAACCAGGGGGGACAGCCAAGAGACCCAGTACTTC,CASRTRGDSQETQYF
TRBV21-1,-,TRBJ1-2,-,TGTGCCAGCAGCTCCAAGGGGCGGGACCGTGGCTACACCTTC,CASSSKGRDRGYTF
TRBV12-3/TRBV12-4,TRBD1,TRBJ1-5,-,TGTGCCAGCAGTCGTGGACAGGGCCTCAATCAGCCCCAGCATTTT,CASSRGQGLNQPQHF
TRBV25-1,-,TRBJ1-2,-,TGTGCCAGCAGTGAATTGGGCGGTTTCTATGGCTACACCTTC,CASSELGGFYGYTF
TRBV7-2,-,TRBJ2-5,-,TGTGCCAGCAGTCTGACAGTTTCCAAAGAGACCCAGTACTTC,CASSLTVSKETQYF
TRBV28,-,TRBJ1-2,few,TGTGCCAGCAGCCCCTTCCGGGACGGCTATGGCTACACCTTC,CASSPFRDGYGYTF
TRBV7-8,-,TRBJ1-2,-,TGTGCCAGCAGCGAGGGGATTGACTATGGCTACACCTTC,CASSEGIDYGYTF